The entry that follows covers one TCR beta chain sequence. Its antigen specificity is not known. Base qualities were left out, and no much larger clone turns up one base away. The sample comes from a study of human T cells and chemical hapten exposure (TCRdb year 2021). Looking at the study overall: For sensitization, 2% DPC in acetone was applied to a 2 cm by 2 cm area of upper inner arm skin. Patch testing was performed on the upper back with Finn chambers containing 0.01% DPC, and the patch tests were scored after 6 days according to International Contact Dermatitis Research Group standards. Alopecia areata with under or over 50% scalp involvement, alopecia totalis and alopecia universalis were represented in the patient cohort, which was mostly female. Weekly therapeutic DPC doses were additionally applied to the scalp of patients throughout the approximately 24-week study period. The study tracked peripheral blood TCR repertoire changes in vivo during primary and secondary sensitization to the hapten diphenylcyclopropenone (DPC) in alopecia patients. Blood samples were taken from patients before sensitization (week 0) and at 2, 6 and about 24 weeks after DPC sensitization. The libraries were sequenced as a pool, and the TCR yield per sample differed mostly because of small variations in library volumes within the pool. Approximately 28 alopecia patients gave blood for TCR sequencing at one to four time points (pre-sensitization, 2, 6 and 24 weeks).

The CDR3 covers 16 residues, taking in both the cysteine and the phenylalanine. The read is trimmed to its CDR3 DNA, 48 bases read in frame from base 1. V is trimmed back by 8 bases and J by 7 bases, and the junction contains 15 bases that no gene match accounts for. The germline V gene (reference sequence) gives CDR1 as LNHDA and CDR2 as SQIVND. Libraries were constructed by RACE. Sequencing was performed on a NextSeq 500. During library preparation, unique molecular identifiers were attached to individual cDNA molecules so that TCRs could be counted quantitatively and reproducibly. Both TCR alpha and TCR beta chains were sequenced from each blood RNA sample. As for the authors' bioinformatics: Samples had a median of 95,638 TCRs, with a range from about 23,224 to 750,000. The Decombinator software suite was used to annotate V, J and CDR3 in the TCR reads. Every sample was subsampled to the same number of TCRs (28,000) for the PS versus PT1 abundance plots. TCRs were defined as expanded if absent before sensitization and observed at least eight times at the 2-week time point. In TCRdb, the public reads were trimmed at Q25 with fastp and aligned with MiXCR, with productive beta chains retained. Rows are combined by CDR3 protein, so each entry shows the most common genes and DNA. The V and J calls and clone size are TCRdb's, not the authors'. The sample table holds 140,000 or so distinct CDR3 sequences, of which about 12% were seen once. Roughly 1.4% of the sample comes from the top ten.

The investigation overall reported the following: Compared with pre-sensitization or healthy control sets, expanded TCRs formed significantly more large CDR3 similarity clusters, which is consistent with antigen-driven responses. A positive correlation was found between the number of PT1 expanded TCRs and patch test score, with significance reached at thresholds 8, 16 and 32 but not 4. After repeated subsampling, changes were observed in the strength of the expansion versus patch-test correlation and in the threshold at which the correlation became significant. Because all patients had alopecia, a presumed autoimmune disease, the immune response of the patients might differ from that of healthy individuals. DPC sensitization did not change how many TCRs were above 1 in 1000 frequency, and no evidence was found of alterations in global repertoire structure.

This specimen's time point label, interpreted: patch test 2, 6 weeks after DPC sensitization. Per the publication, the treatment or condition label means: therapeutic diphenylcyclopropenone sensitization with weekly scalp DPC. Blood at each patch-test visit was drawn before the patch test was applied. Patients were considered eligible if aged 18 to 70, diagnosed with alopecia and deemed suitable for DPC therapy, and patients were excluded if pregnant. Total RNA was extracted from unfractionated whole blood that had been collected in Tempus Blood RNA tubes. The chain employs TRBV19 and TRBJ2-1, and 9 junction bases match TRBD2. This receptor was obtained from a woman in her forties or fifties with alopecia areata. Some clones in this sample may be carry-over from other donors' samples. This material consisted of whole blood, taken in connection with sensitization to the hapten diphenylcyclopropenone (DPC). The CDR3 region: CASVRTSATRGNEQFF. The nucleotides read TGTGCCAGTGTCCGGACTAGCGCAACCCGGGGAAATGAGCAGTTCTTC.